These T cell receptor beta chains were read from a single sample in a study of shared clonotypes between healthy human individuals. TCRdb's table, derived via immunoSEQ multiplex PCR, lists solely in-frame clones and lacks some. The sample has a few million clones, over 90% seen once. Sequenced input: naive CD4+ T cells from PBMCs. These TCRs come from a man between 18 and 35 years old in good health. Some clones in this sample may be carry-over from other donors' samples. The CDR3 runs from the conserved cysteine through the conserved F or W. The D gene is left open where the match is weak. Expanded clones are given a class, and other clones once, few, many or no size at all.

CDR3 DNA	CDR3 protein	D gene	V gene	J gene	clone size
TGTGCCAGCAGCTTAGAGGGCGTGGTGTGGACCCAGTACTTC	CASSLEGVVWTQYF	NA	TRBV7-2	TRBJ2-5	NA
TGTGCCAGCAGCCCCGACAGGACGAATTCACCCCTCCACTTT	CASSPDRTNSPLHF	NA	TRBV7-2	TRBJ1-6	NA
TGCGCCAGCAGCCAAGACGGGACCCCCCCGGATACGCAGTATTTT	CASSQDGTPPDTQYF	NA	TRBV4-3	TRBJ2-3	NA
TGCGCCAGCAGCCAACTCCCTTTCGCCAGCTCCTACAATGAGCAGTTCTTC	CASSQLPFASSYNEQFF	NA	TRBV4-1	TRBJ2-1	NA
TGCGCCAGCAGCTTGGCTATGGAGACCCAGTACTTC	CASSLAMETQYF	NA	TRBV5-1	TRBJ2-5	NA
TGTGCCACCAGCAGAGAGTGGAAGGGCGGGGAGCTGTTTTTT	CATSREWKGGELFF	NA	TRBV15	TRBJ2-2	once
TGTGCCAGTAGTACCGGGTTCACAGATACGCAGTATTTT	CASSTGFTDTQYF	NA	TRBV19	TRBJ2-3	once
TGTGCCAGCAGTGAACGGGGGCAGATCTATGGCTACACCTTC	CASSERGQIYGYTF	NA	TRBV27	TRBJ1-2	NA
TGCGCCAGCAGCCACGACAGGGCGTCCTACAATGAGCAGTTCTTC	CASSHDRASYNEQFF	TRBD1	TRBV5-1	TRBJ2-1	NA
TGTGCCAGCAGCTTAGAAATCGGGGCTTGGGAGCCCCAGCATTTT	CASSLEIGAWEPQHF	NA	TRBV7-2	TRBJ1-5	NA
TGCGCCAGCAGCTTGGCTGGGACTAGCGGGGCGCAAGAGACCCAGTACTTC	CASSLAGTSGAQETQYF	TRBD2	TRBV5-1	TRBJ2-5	once
TGTGCCAGCTCACCGGCAGGAGGGCACACCATATATTTT	CASSPAGGHTIYF	NA	TRBV18	TRBJ1-3	NA
TGCAGCGCCCGGCGTTCGGAAAAACTGTTTTTT	CSARRSEKLFF	NA	TRBV29-1	TRBJ1-4	NA
TGTGCCTGGAGTCCAAATTACAATGAGCAGTTCTTC	CAWSPNYNEQFF	NA	TRBV30	TRBJ2-1	NA